This TCR beta chain was identified during a study of control samples from healthy donors and cancer patients. Clones were sequenced by immunoSEQ multiplex PCR, and TCRdb holds only the in-frame ones, with some missing. Of around 20,000 clones listed, more than 80% are singletons. V shed 6 bases and J 4 bases; nucleotides not matched to a gene: 8. This CDR3 contains 15 residues. Germline CDR1 is SNHLY and CDR2 is FYNNEI. This clonotype was obtained from a man between 60 and 70 years old with head and neck cancer. The J gene is TRBJ2-5, the V gene TRBV2; 10 nucleotides agree with TRBD2. The sample taken for sequencing was PBMCs. CDR3 sequence (DNA): TGTGCCAGCAGCGTCCTCATAGCGGGAGGAGAGACCCAGTACTTC. Translated: CASSVLIAGGETQYF. Supplemented by reference TRBV2 and TRBJ2-5, the full variable domain reads EPEVTQTPSHQVTQMGQEVILRCVPISNHLYFYWYRQILGQKVEFLVSFYNNEISEKSEIFDDQFSVERPDGSNFTLKIRSTKLEDSAMYFCASSVLIAGGETQYFGPGTRLLVL.